This entry concerns a single T cell receptor (beta chain). Its target is unknown. These data belong to a study of T cell responses to AZD1222 COVID-19 vaccine. Across the study: The analysis combined second doses at about 4 or about 12 weeks.

This CDR3 spans 14 amino acids. Between the trimmed V and J ends, which lost 8 bases and 6 bases, there was a span of 17 bases. Germline values: CDR1 MDHEN, CDR2 SYDVKM. The data were produced by immunoSEQ multiplex PCR, yet TCRdb's version contains in-frame clones alone and is incomplete. The repertoire includes over 85,000 clones, about 92% of them detected once, and more than 9.5% sits in the top ten. General observations from the study: Every sample of the repertoires postdated the peak T cell response. Nearly half of unique spike-specific TCRs reportedly avoided B.1.351 and B.1.1.7 mutated regions.

The rearrangement uses TRBV28 and TRBJ1-5; D perhaps matches TRBD1 (5 bases). This TCR came from an adult in good health. This specimen consisted of peripheral blood, obtained on day 0 of AZD1222 vaccination. CDR3 in amino acids: CASALAGRVQPQHF. CDR3 in DNA: TGTGCCAGCGCTCTCGCAGGGCGGGTTCAGCCCCAGCATTTT.